Reported below is one T cell receptor beta chain. What it recognizes is unknown. Sequencing of cultured CD4+ T cell DNA used the Oncomine TCR Beta short-read assay. From cultured CD4+ T cells, genomic DNA was extracted. TCRdb re-called the PCR reads with MiXCR, one entry per CDR3 protein. The profile shows 9,500 or so distinct CDR3 sequences, 65% to 70% of them singletons. The data were obtained in a study of vaccination and CD4 T cells after COVID-19. For the study at large: Post-vaccination samples were procured at a median of around 78 days following dose two (range 14 to 241). Findings and caveats of the study: Analysis of convalescent patients found that 304 of 307 vaccine-specific clones were spike mono-reactive.

Sample treatment: approximately 9-day PBMC culture with coronavirus spike peptide pools or control peptides (ViraFEST assay). On day 3 and again on day 7, fresh IL-2 medium was used to replace half the medium. This sequence was found in a human donor who had recovered from COVID-19. The sample here was CD4+ T cells from blood, cultured in vitro, taken before SARS-CoV-2 vaccination.

CDR3 nucleotides: TGCGCCAGCAGCTTGGATAGCGGGGGCAATCAGCCCCAGCATTTT. This sequence encodes CASSLDSGGNQPQHF. The rearrangement uses TRBV5-1 and TRBJ1-5; D gene ambiguous. Germline V gene data show CDR1 as SGHRS and CDR2 as YFSETQ. This CDR3 spans 15 amino acids. Trimming removed 0 bases from V and 2 bases from J, with 9 bases in between.